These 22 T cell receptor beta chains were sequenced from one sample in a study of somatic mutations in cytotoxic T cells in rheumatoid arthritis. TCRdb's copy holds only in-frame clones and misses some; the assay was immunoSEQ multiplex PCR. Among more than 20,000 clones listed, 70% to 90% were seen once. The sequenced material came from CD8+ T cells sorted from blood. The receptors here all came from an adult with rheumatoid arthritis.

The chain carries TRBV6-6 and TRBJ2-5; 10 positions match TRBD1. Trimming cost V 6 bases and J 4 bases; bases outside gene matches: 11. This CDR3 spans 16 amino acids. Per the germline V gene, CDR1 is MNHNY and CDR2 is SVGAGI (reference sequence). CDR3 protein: CASSPLTRDRGETQYF. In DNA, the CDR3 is TGTGCCAGCAGCCCTCTTACGAGGGACAGGGGAGAGACCCAGTACTTC.

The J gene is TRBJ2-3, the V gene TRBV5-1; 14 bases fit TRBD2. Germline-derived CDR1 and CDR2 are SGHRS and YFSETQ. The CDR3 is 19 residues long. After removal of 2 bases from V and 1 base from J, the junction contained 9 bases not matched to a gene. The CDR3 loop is CASSFTGTSGGRGTDTQYF. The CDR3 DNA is TGCGCCAGCAGCTTCACCGGGACTAGCGGGGGTCGGGGCACAGATACGCAGTATTTT.

The CDR3 DNA reads TGTGCCAGCAGCAGTCGACGGAACCGAAGCACAGATACGCAGTATTTT. Its protein product is CASSSRRNRSTDTQYF. This chain joins TRBV7-9 and TRBJ2-3; D not resolved. Germline CDR1 reads SEHNR; CDR2 reads FQNEAQ (reference sequence). This CDR3 region has 16 residues. V lost 5 bases to trimming and J lost 0 bases, with 15 bases between them.

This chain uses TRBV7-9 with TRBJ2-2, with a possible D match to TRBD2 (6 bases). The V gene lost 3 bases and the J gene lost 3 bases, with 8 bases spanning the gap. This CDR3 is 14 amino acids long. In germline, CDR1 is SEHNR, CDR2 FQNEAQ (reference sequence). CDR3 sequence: CASSFTGDTGELFF. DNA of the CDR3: TGTGCCAGCAGCTTTACGGGGGACACCGGGGAGCTGTTTTTT.

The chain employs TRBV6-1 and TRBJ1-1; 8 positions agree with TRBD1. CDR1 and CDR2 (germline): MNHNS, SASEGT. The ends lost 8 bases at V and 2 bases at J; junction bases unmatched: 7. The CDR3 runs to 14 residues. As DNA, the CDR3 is TGTGCCAGCGGCCAGGGGGCCGGCAACACTGAAGCTTTCTTT. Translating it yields CASGQGAGNTEAFF.

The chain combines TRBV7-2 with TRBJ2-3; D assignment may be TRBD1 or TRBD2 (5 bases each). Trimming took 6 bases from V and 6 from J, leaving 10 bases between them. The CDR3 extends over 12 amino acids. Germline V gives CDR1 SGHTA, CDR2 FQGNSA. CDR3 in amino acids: CASSPGQDTQYF. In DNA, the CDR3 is TGTGCCAGCAGTCCGGGGCAGGATACGCAGTATTTT.

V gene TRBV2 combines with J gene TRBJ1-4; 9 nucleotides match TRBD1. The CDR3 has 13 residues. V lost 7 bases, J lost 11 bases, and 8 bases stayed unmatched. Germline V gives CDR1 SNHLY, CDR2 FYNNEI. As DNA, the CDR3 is TGTGCCAGCACCCGGGGACAGGGAGAGAAACTGTTTTTT. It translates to CASTRGQGEKLFF.

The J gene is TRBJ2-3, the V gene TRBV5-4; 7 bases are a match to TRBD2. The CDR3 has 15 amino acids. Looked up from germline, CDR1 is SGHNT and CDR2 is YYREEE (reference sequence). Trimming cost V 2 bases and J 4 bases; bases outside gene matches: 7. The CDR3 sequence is CASSFGGGLPDTQYF. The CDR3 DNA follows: TGTGCCAGCAGCTTCGGCGGGGGTCTTCCAGATACGCAGTATTTT.

Here the CDR3 reads CASSPRGQGEPEAFF. CDR3 nucleotide sequence: TGTGCCAGCAGCCCCAGGGGACAGGGGGAACCTGAAGCTTTCTTT. V and J are TRBV2 and TRBJ1-1, with 11 positions matching TRBD1. The CDR3 extends over 15 amino acids. Germline CDR1 is SNHLY and CDR2 is FYNNEI. V gave up 6 bases and J gave up 6 bases; unmatched junction bases: 9.

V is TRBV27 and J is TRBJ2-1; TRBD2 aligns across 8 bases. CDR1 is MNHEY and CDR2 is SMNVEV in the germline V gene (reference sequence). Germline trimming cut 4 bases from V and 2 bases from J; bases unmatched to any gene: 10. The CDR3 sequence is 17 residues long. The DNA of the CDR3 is TGTGCCAGCAGTTCCCCATCCGGGGGGGAAACCTACAATGAGCAGTTCTTC. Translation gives CASSSPSGGETYNEQFF.

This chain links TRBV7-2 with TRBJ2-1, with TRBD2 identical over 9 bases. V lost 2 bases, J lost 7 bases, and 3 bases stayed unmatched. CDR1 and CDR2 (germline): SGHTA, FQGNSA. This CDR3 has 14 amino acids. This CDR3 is CASSLRRGGNEQFF. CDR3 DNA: TGTGCCAGCAGCTTACGGCGGGGGGGAAATGAGCAGTTCTTC.

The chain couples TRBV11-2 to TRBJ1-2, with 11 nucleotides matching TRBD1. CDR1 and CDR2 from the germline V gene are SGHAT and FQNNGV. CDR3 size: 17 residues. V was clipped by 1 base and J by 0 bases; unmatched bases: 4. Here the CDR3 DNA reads TGTGCCAGCAGCTTAGGAGGGACAGGGGGAGCTAACTATGGCTACACCTTC. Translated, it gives CASSLGGTGGANYGYTF.

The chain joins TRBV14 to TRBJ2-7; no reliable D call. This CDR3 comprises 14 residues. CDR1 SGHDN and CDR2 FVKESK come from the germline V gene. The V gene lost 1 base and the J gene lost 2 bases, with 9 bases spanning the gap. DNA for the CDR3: TGTGCCAGCAGCCAAGGCGTCAGGCCCTACGAGCAGTACTTC. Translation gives CASSQGVRPYEQYF.

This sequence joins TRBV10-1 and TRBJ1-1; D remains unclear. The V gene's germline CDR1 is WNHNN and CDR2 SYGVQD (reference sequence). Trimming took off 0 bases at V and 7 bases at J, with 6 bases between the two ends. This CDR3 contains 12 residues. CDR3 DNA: TGCGCCAGCAGTGAGTCTTGGTATGAAGCTTTCTTT. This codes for CASSESWYEAFF.

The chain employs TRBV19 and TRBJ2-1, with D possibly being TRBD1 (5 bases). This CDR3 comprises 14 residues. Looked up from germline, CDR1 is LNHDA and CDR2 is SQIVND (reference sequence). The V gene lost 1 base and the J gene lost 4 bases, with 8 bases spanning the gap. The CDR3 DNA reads TGTGCCAGTAGTATAGGGGGCCCGTACAATGAGCAGTTCTTC. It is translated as CASSIGGPYNEQFF.

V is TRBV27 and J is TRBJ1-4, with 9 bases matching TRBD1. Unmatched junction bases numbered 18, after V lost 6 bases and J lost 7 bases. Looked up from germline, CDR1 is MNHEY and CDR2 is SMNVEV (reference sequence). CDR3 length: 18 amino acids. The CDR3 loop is CASSSLTGQGISFEKLFF. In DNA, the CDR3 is TGTGCCAGCAGCTCCCTCACGGGACAGGGAATAAGTTTTGAAAAACTGTTTTTT.

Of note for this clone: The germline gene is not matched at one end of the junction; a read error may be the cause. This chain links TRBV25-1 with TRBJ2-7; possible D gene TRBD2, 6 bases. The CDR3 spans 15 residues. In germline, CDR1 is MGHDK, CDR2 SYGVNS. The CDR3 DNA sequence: TGTGCCAGCAGTGGCGGGACGGAGTCCTCCCACGAGCAGTACTTC. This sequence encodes CASSGGTESSHEQYF.

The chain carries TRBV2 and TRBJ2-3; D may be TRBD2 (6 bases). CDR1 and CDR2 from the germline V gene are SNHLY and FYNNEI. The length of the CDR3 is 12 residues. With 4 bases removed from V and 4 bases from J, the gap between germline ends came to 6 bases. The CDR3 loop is CASSAGADTQYF. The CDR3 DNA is TGTGCCAGCAGTGCGGGGGCAGATACGCAGTATTTT.

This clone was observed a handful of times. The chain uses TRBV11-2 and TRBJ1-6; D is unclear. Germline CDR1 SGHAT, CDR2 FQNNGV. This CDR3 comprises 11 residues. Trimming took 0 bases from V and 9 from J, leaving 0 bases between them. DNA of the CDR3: TGTGCCAGCAGCTTAGATTCACCCCTCCACTTT. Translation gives CASSLDSPLHF.

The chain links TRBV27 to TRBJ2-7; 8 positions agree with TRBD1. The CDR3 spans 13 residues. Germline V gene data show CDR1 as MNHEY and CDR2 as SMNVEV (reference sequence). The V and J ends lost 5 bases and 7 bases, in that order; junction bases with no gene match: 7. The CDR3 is CASSLDRGNEQYF. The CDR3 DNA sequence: TGTGCCAGCAGTCTCGACAGGGGTAATGAGCAGTACTTC.

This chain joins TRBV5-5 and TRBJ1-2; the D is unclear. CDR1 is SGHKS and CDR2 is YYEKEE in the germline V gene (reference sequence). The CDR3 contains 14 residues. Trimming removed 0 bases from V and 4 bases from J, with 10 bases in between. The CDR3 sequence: CASSLGGVLYGYTF. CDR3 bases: TGTGCCAGCAGCTTGGGTGGGGTTCTCTATGGCTACACCTTC.

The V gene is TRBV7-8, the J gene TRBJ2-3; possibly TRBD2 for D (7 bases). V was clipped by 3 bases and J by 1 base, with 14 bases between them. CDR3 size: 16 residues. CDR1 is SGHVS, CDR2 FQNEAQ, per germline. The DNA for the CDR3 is TGTGCCAGCAGCTTGGGGTGGGGGGGCGGCACAGATACGCAGTATTTT. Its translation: CASSLGWGGGTDTQYF.